This entry lists 32 T cell receptor beta chains sequenced from one sample in a study of a mutant IDH1 vaccine in newly diagnosed glioma (dated by TCRdb to the early 2020s). The meaning of the sample's time point label: baseline, week 1 (first vaccination visit). The sample's treatment or condition, from its label and the paper: pre-vaccination baseline after standard-of-care therapy. Library preparation was by the immunoSEQ multiplex PCR assay. TCRdb's version of the immuneACCESS table is confined to in-frame rearrangements and falls short of the full clone set. An unresolved V gene accounts for under half of the shortfall where checked; the remainder is of unknown origin. The sample table holds 24,000 or so clones, of which around 93% were seen once. The top ten hold 1.2% of the sample. The starting material was PBMCs, obtained from a glioma patient treated with radiotherapy, temozolomide or both. These receptors all stem from a man in his forties with glioma.

CDR3 sequence (DNA): TGTGCCAGTAGTATCGATGGGGGCTCCTATAATTCACCCCTCCACTTT. This gives the protein CASSIDGGSYNSPLHF. The chain has TRBV19 and TRBJ1-6; weak D call: TRBD1 (5 bases). CDR1 LNHDA and CDR2 SQIVND come from the germline V gene (reference sequence). The germline V and J ends were trimmed by 3 bases and 0 bases, with 9 bases remaining between them. The CDR3 sequence is 16 residues long.

This clone was recorded only once. The chain uses TRBV10-3 and TRBJ2-7; 7 nucleotides line up with TRBD1. Germline values: CDR1 ENHRY, CDR2 SYGVKD. This CDR3 is built from 14 residues. The trim removed 6 bases at V and 2 bases at J, leaving 7 bases unmatched. The CDR3 reads CAIRGTERTYEQYF. CDR3 bases: TGTGCCATCAGGGGGACAGAAAGAACCTACGAGCAGTACTTC.

This chain uses TRBV30 with TRBJ2-5, with 7 bases fitting TRBD2. V lost 3 bases to trimming and J lost 4 bases; unmatched junction nucleotides: 5. Germline V gene sequence: CDR1 GTSNPN, CDR2 SVGIG (reference sequence). This CDR3 is 13 amino acids long. CDR3 amino acids: CAWSAWGGETQYF. CDR3 DNA sequence: TGTGCCTGGAGCGCGTGGGGGGGAGAGACCCAGTACTTC.

This rearrangement joins TRBV19 to TRBJ1-2; D gene ambiguous. Germline lookup yields CDR1 LNHDA and CDR2 SQIVND (reference sequence). The ends were cut back, 0 bases at V and 6 bases at J, with 8 bases in the middle. CDR3 length equals 13 residues. Here the CDR3 DNA reads TGTGCCAGTAGTATAGATCTGGAGGATGGCTACACCTTC. This sequence encodes CASSIDLEDGYTF.

The J gene is TRBJ1-3, the V gene TRBV11-2; D perhaps matches TRBD1 (5 bases). Trimming cost V 1 base and J 0 bases, with 19 bases left between them. This CDR3 is built from 19 residues. In germline, CDR1 is SGHAT, CDR2 FQNNGV. CDR3 in amino acids: CASSLGPGLGASSGNTIYF. The CDR3 DNA is TGTGCCAGCAGCTTAGGTCCGGGTTTAGGGGCAAGCTCTGGAAACACCATATATTTT.

J is TRBJ2-7 and V is TRBV27; D unclear. The V gene lost 4 bases and the J gene lost 7 bases, with 14 bases spanning the gap. Germline V gene sequence: CDR1 MNHEY, CDR2 SMNVEV (reference sequence). CDR3 length equals 13 residues. CDR3 region: CASSWEISGEQYF. CDR3 nucleotide sequence: TGTGCCAGCAGTTGGGAAATCTCCGGGGAGCAGTACTTC.

The V gene is TRBV7-2, the J gene TRBJ1-2, with D possibly being TRBD1 (5 bases). CDR3 size: 19 residues. The ends were cut back, 0 bases at V and 8 bases at J, with 28 bases in the middle. Looked up from germline, CDR1 is SGHTA and CDR2 is FQGNSA. The CDR3 bases are TGTGCCAGCAGCTTAGCCGTGATGGGGGGAGGGGACCCAAAGTGGGGCTACACCTTC. Encoded protein: CASSLAVMGGGDPKWGYTF.

This chain connects TRBV4-1 to TRBJ2-3; 12 bases match TRBD2. Trimming cost V 4 bases and J 3 bases; bases outside gene matches: 8. The germline V gene encodes CDR1 MGHRA and CDR2 YSYEKL. The CDR3 length is 17 residues. CDR3 protein: CASSRRLAGDRTDTQYF. The CDR3 DNA reads TGCGCCAGCAGCCGCCGACTAGCGGGAGATAGGACAGATACGCAGTATTTT.

The V gene is TRBV11-3, the J gene TRBJ2-7; D assignment may be TRBD1 or TRBD2 (5 bases each). The CDR3 is 16 residues long. Germline V gene sequence: CDR1 SGHNT, CDR2 YENEEA. V lost 0 bases and J 2 bases, leaving 14 bases between the germline ends. CDR3: CASSLEFGDGAYEQYF. The CDR3 DNA sequence: TGTGCCAGCAGCTTAGAGTTTGGGGACGGAGCCTACGAGCAGTACTTC.

The CDR3 sequence: CASSGRDINTGELFF. For the CDR3, the DNA is TGTGCCAGCAGCGGTCGGGACATCAACACCGGGGAGCTGTTTTTT. The chain couples TRBV7-8 to TRBJ2-2, with D tentatively TRBD1 (6 bases). CDR3 length equals 15 residues. Germline loops: CDR1 SGHVS, CDR2 FQNEAQ. The V and J ends lost 5 bases and 2 bases respectively, with 12 bases between them.

V and J are TRBV7-3 and TRBJ1-1; TRBD1 is a possible D gene (5 bases). The CDR3 runs to 13 residues. The V end lost 8 bases, the J end lost 1 base, and 11 bases lay between the germline ends. From germline, CDR1 is SGHTA and CDR2 FQGTGA. Written as DNA, the CDR3 is TGTGCCAGCGCCAGAGACAGGAACACTGAAGCTTTCTTT. Its translation: CASARDRNTEAFF.

This chain uses TRBV18 with TRBJ1-5; TRBD1 matches at 8 bases. This CDR3 contains 15 residues. Germline V gene data show CDR1 as KGHSH and CDR2 as LQKENI. V trimming: 3 bases; J trimming: 6 bases; junction bases outside the gene matches: 7. CDR3 loop: CASSPVGQGAQPQHF. The CDR3 region has the DNA TGTGCCAGCTCACCCGTAGGACAGGGTGCTCAGCCCCAGCATTTT.

The genes are TRBV6-1 and TRBJ2-7; possibly TRBD1 or TRBD2 for D (6 bases each). The germline V gene has CDR1 MNHNS and CDR2 SASEGT. This CDR3 has 14 residues. V lost 2 bases and J 2 bases, leaving 10 bases between the germline ends. CDR3 coding DNA: TGTGCCAGCAGTGAAAAGGGGGAGGCCTACGAGCAGTACTTC. Its translation is CASSEKGEAYEQYF.

The J gene is TRBJ2-3, the V gene TRBV7-2; 7 bases are a match to TRBD2. CDR1 and CDR2 from the germline V gene are SGHTA and FQGNSA. The length of the CDR3 is 15 residues. V lost 5 bases to trimming and J lost 6 bases; unmatched junction nucleotides: 11. The CDR3 protein is CASSVWTSSTDTQYF. Written as DNA, the CDR3 is TGTGCCAGCAGCGTTTGGACTAGTTCAACTGATACGCAGTATTTT.

The chain carries TRBV2 and TRBJ2-5; tentatively, D is TRBD1 (5 bases). Trimming stripped 2 bases from V and 5 bases from J, with 12 bases between. This CDR3 has 14 residues. Germline CDR1 is SNHLY and CDR2 is FYNNEI. The DNA of the CDR3 is TGTGCCAGCAGTGAACAGGGATTGCGTGAGACCCAGTACTTC. It encodes CASSEQGLRETQYF.

The V gene is TRBV6-1, the J gene TRBJ2-2; TRBD1 aligns across 9 bases. V gave up 4 bases and J gave up 2 bases; unmatched junction bases: 5. Germline CDR1 is MNHNS and CDR2 is SASEGT. The CDR3 sequence is 16 residues long. The CDR3 DNA is TGTGCCAGCAGTGTACCGGGACAGGGTAACACCGGGGAGCTGTTTTTT. Protein: CASSVPGQGNTGELFF.

The V and J genes are TRBV11-2 and TRBJ1-1, with D unclear. This CDR3 region has 15 residues. Germline CDR1 is SGHAT and CDR2 is FQNNGV. Between the trimmed V and J ends, which lost 3 bases and 0 bases, there was a span of 11 bases. Here the CDR3 DNA reads TGTGCCAGCAGCTTGGATGGAGGTTTGAACACTGAAGCTTTCTTT. Its protein product is CASSLDGGLNTEAFF.

The chain links TRBV19 to TRBJ2-3, with D perhaps TRBD1 (6 bases). V dropped 4 bases and J dropped 1 base, with 21 bases sitting between them. CDR1 LNHDA and CDR2 SQIVND come from the germline V gene (reference sequence). The CDR3 has 18 amino acids. The CDR3, as DNA: TGTGCCAGTAGTACCCTATTTACGGACAGCAGGGGCACAGATACGCAGTATTTT. It yields the protein CASSTLFTDSRGTDTQYF. The variable domain in full, completed from reference TRBV19 and TRBJ2-3, reads DGGITQSPKYLFRKEGQNVTLSCEQNLNHDAMYWYRQDPGQGLRLIYYSQIVNDFQKGDIAEGYSVSREKKESFPLTVTSAQKNPTAFYLCASSTLFTDSRGTDTQYFGPGTRLTVL.

V is TRBV19 and J is TRBJ1-2; no clear D gene. V dropped 5 bases and J dropped 8 bases, with 24 bases sitting between them. The CDR3 runs to 16 residues. CDR1 is LNHDA, CDR2 SQIVND, per germline (reference sequence). For the CDR3, the DNA is TGTGCCAGTAGTTCGGCCCTGCCGGCACTTCCCAAGGGCTACACCTTC. This codes for CASSSALPALPKGYTF.

The chain uses TRBV7-9 and TRBJ2-1; perhaps D is TRBD1 or TRBD2 (6 bases each). From germline, CDR1 is SEHNR and CDR2 FQNEAQ (reference sequence). The V gene lost 3 bases and the J gene lost 5 bases, with 14 bases spanning the gap. The CDR3 is 15 amino acids. The DNA for the CDR3 is TGTGCCAGCAGCTTCGGGGGCCGACAACACAATGAGCAGTTCTTC. Its translation: CASSFGGRQHNEQFF.

The genes are TRBV5-5 and TRBJ2-3, with 7 bases aligning to TRBD1. With 4 bases clipped from V and 2 bases from J, the junction kept 13 bases outside the gene matches. This CDR3 is 17 amino acids long. Germline V CDR1 and CDR2: SGHKS, YYEKEE (reference sequence). In nucleotides, the CDR3 is TGTGCCAGCAGCCCAGGATGGGACAGCTCCCTCACAGATACGCAGTATTTT. It specifies CASSPGWDSSLTDTQYF.

The V gene is TRBV30, the J gene TRBJ1-4; D is uncertain. The CDR3 spans 14 residues. The germline gives CDR1 GTSNPN, CDR2 SVGIG (reference sequence). The V end was cut by 0 bases, the J end by 3 bases, with 8 bases between. CDR3 amino acids: CAWSVGWSNEKLFF. In DNA form, the CDR3 reads TGTGCCTGGAGTGTTGGGTGGTCTAATGAAAAACTGTTTTTT.

V gene TRBV4-3 combines with J gene TRBJ1-4; D gene ambiguous. Per the germline V gene, CDR1 is LGHNA and CDR2 is YSLEER. This CDR3 comprises 15 residues. Between the trimmed V and J ends, which lost 5 bases and 1 base, there was a span of 11 bases. This CDR3 reads CASSRDRGTNEKLFF. The CDR3 coding sequence is TGCGCCAGCAGCAGAGACCGAGGAACTAATGAAAAACTGTTTTTT.

This chain connects TRBV2 to TRBJ2-1, with D perhaps TRBD1 or TRBD2 (5 bases each). There are 14 residues in the CDR3. Germline CDR1 and CDR2: SNHLY and FYNNEI. V shed 7 bases and J shed 5 bases, with 15 bases lying between them. This CDR3 is CASNNRDQHNEQFF. DNA of the CDR3: TGTGCCAGCAACAACCGGGACCAACACAATGAGCAGTTCTTC.

V is TRBV30 and J is TRBJ2-7; the match to TRBD1 covers 8 bases. The V gene end was trimmed by 4 bases and the J gene end by 6 bases; junction bases not matched to a gene: 8. The CDR3 length is 13 residues. Germline V lookup: CDR1 GTSNPN, CDR2 SVGIG (reference sequence). Here the CDR3 DNA reads TGTGCCTGGAATTGGTTGACAGGGGCCGAGCAGTACTTC. It specifies CAWNWLTGAEQYF.

The CDR3 is CAIRSGPNTEAFF. The CDR3 DNA reads TGTGCCATCAGGAGCGGTCCCAACACTGAAGCTTTCTTT. The gene calls are TRBV10-3 and TRBJ1-1; no firm D call. The germline V and J ends were trimmed by 6 bases and 2 bases, with 10 bases remaining between them. The CDR3 loop spans 13 amino acids. Germline CDR1 ENHRY, CDR2 SYGVKD.

This sequence joins TRBV10-3 and TRBJ1-5; weak D call: TRBD1 (5 bases). Per germline, CDR1 ENHRY and CDR2 SYGVKD. Between the trimmed V and J ends, which lost 4 bases and 5 bases, there was a span of 18 bases. The CDR3 length is 16 residues. The CDR3 here is CAISVGQAGKDQPQHF. CDR3 in DNA: TGTGCCATCAGTGTCGGTCAGGCAGGGAAAGATCAGCCCCAGCATTTT.

The rearrangement links TRBV18 to TRBJ1-1; tentative D call: TRBD1 (5 bases). The ends were cut back, 6 bases at V and 3 bases at J, with 11 bases in the middle. Looked up from germline, CDR1 is KGHSH and CDR2 is LQKENI. This CDR3 is built from 13 residues. The CDR3, as DNA: TGTGCCAGCTCGGCAGGGAGAGACACTGAAGCTTTCTTT. Encoded protein: CASSAGRDTEAFF.

J is TRBJ2-6 and V is TRBV5-1, with D unresolved. Germline V gene lookup returns CDR1 SGHRS and CDR2 YFSETQ. V was trimmed by 3 bases and J by 2 bases, leaving 12 bases between them. CDR3 length: 16 residues. The CDR3 sequence: CASSSPDRTGANVLTF. The DNA of the CDR3 is TGCGCCAGCAGCTCCCCCGATCGGACTGGGGCCAACGTCCTGACTTTC. Together with reference TRBV5-1 and TRBJ2-6, the CDR3 gives the full variable domain: KAGVTQTPRYLIKTRGQQVTLSCSPISGHRSVSWYQQTPGQGLQFLFEYFSETQRNKGNFPGRFSGRQFSNSRSEMNVSTLELGDSALYLCASSSPDRTGANVLTFGAGSRLTVL.

The gene calls are TRBV6-1 and TRBJ2-5; D perhaps matches TRBD2 (5 bases). V was cut by 7 bases and J by 4 bases, with 13 bases left in between. Germline CDR1 and CDR2: MNHNS and SASEGT. The CDR3 runs 13 residues. The DNA of the CDR3 is TGTGCCAGCAAGCTTCTAGCCGGAGAGACCCAGTACTTC. This gives the protein CASKLLAGETQYF.

The chain employs TRBV5-1 and TRBJ2-7; TRBD2 aligns across 8 bases. Looked up from germline, CDR1 is SGHRS and CDR2 is YFSETQ. This CDR3 comprises 15 residues. With 5 bases clipped from V and 2 bases from J, the junction kept 9 bases outside the gene matches. This CDR3 reads CASSSTGTRAYEQYF. The CDR3 nucleotides read TGCGCCAGCAGTTCGACCGGGACTAGGGCCTACGAGCAGTACTTC.

V usage is TRBV18 and J usage is TRBJ2-7; D is uncertain. Germline V CDR1 and CDR2: KGHSH, LQKENI. This CDR3 has 13 residues. Trimming removed 1 base from V and 9 bases from J, with 13 bases in between. CDR3 amino acids: CASSPQEHLGQYF. DNA for the CDR3: TGTGCCAGCTCACCACAGGAACATCTAGGGCAGTACTTC.